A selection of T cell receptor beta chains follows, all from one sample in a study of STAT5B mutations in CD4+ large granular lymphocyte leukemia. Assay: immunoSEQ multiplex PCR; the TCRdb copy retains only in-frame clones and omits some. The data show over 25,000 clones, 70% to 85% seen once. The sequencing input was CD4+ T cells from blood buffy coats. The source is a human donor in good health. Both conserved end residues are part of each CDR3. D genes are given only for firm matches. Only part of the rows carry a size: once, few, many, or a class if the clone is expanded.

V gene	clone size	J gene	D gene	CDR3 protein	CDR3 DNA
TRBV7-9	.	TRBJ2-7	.	CASSFSSPNPYEQYF	TGTGCCAGCAGCTTCTCCTCCCCTAATCCCTACGAGCAGTACTTC
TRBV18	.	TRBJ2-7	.	CASSPLQDSEQYF	TGTGCCAGCTCACCCCTTCAGGATTCCGAGCAGTACTTC
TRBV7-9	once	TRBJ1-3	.	CASSLEGSVGNTIYF	TGTGCCAGCAGCTTAGAAGGCAGTGTAGGAAACACCATATATTTT
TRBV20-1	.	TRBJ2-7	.	CSARGDYEQYF	TGCAGTGCTAGAGGTGACTACGAGCAGTACTTC
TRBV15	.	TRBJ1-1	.	CATSRETGENTEAFF	TGTGCCACCAGCAGAGAAACGGGTGAGAACACTGAAGCTTTCTTT
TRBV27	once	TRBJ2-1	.	CASLGTWTNEQFF	TGTGCCAGCTTGGGGACGTGGACGAATGAGCAGTTCTTC
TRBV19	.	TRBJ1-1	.	CAVTSLQNQWDTEAFF	TGTGCCGTTACATCCCTCCAAAATCAATGGGACACTGAAGCTTTCTTT
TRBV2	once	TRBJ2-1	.	CASSWGGTVSGEQFF	TGTGCCAGCAGTTGGGGCGGAACGGTGAGCGGTGAGCAGTTCTTC
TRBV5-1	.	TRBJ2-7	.	CASSFTQDTYEQYF	TGCGCCAGCAGCTTTACGCAGGACACCTACGAGCAGTACTTC
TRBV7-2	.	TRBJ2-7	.	CASSPRSQGYEQYF	TGTGCCAGCAGCCCCCGCAGTCAGGGGTACGAGCAGTACTTC
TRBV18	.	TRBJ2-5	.	CASSPGHWVQYF	TGTGCCAGCTCACCGGGGCACTGGGTCCAGTACTTC
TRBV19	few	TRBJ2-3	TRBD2	CASRNRGGPTDTQYF	TGTGCCAGTAGGAACCGGGGAGGGCCCACAGATACGCAGTATTTT
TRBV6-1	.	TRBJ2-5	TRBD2	CASTTSGKETQYF	TGTGCCAGCACGACTAGCGGGAAAGAGACCCAGTACTTC
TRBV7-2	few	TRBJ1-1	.	CASSLVGGGSTEAFF	TGTGCCAGCAGCTTAGTTGGCGGAGGGAGCACTGAAGCTTTCTTT
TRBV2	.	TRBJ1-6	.	CASSDRGGQNSPLHF	TGTGCCAGCAGTGATCGGGGGGGGCAGAATTCACCCCTCCACTTT
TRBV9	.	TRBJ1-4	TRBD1	CASSVEDRRGGKLFF	TGTGCCAGCAGCGTAGAGGACAGGAGGGGAGGAAAACTGTTTTTT
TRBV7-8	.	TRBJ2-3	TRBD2	CASSLGLAGADTQYF	TGTGCCAGCAGCTTAGGACTAGCGGGGGCAGATACGCAGTATTTT
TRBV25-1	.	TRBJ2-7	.	CASSVAGPYEQYF	TGTGCCAGCAGTGTGGCAGGGCCCTACGAGCAGTACTTC
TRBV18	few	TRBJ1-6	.	CASSPGMDNSPLHF	TGTGCCAGCTCACCAGGAATGGATAATTCACCCCTCCACTTT
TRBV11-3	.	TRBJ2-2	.	CASSPNTGGTGELFF	TGTGCCAGCAGCCCAAACACCGGGGGCACCGGGGAGCTGTTTTTT
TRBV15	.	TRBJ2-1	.	CATSRGGYNEQFF	TGTGCCACCAGCAGGGGCGGTTACAATGAGCAGTTCTTC
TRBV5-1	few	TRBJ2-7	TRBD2	CASSRGVGEQYF	TGCGCCAGCAGCCGGGGGGTAGGGGAGCAGTACTTC
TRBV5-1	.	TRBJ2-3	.	CASSLEVGDSTDTQYF	TGCGCCAGCAGCTTGGAGGTCGGGGATTCGACAGATACGCAGTATTTT
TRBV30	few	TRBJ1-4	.	CAWSRGREKLFF	TGTGCCTGGAGCCGGGGTCGAGAAAAACTGTTTTTT
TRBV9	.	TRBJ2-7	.	CASSRASPGGEQYF	TGTGCCAGCAGCCGGGCCTCGCCTGGGGGCGAGCAGTACTTC
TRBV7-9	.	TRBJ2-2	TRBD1	CASRITGGASSGELFF	TGTGCCAGCAGGATAACAGGGGGCGCTTCCTCCGGGGAGCTGTTTTTT
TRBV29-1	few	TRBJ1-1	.	CSVGAQAYWQDTEAFF	TGCAGCGTCGGAGCACAGGCCTATTGGCAGGACACTGAAGCTTTCTTT
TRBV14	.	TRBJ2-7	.	CASSPLQDPYEQYF	TGTGCCAGCAGCCCACTACAGGATCCCTACGAGCAGTACTTC
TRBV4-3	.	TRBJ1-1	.	CASSQRAGAAEAFF	TGCGCCAGCAGCCAGAGAGCGGGGGCGGCTGAAGCTTTCTTT
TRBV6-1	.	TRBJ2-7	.	CASRSWEQYF	TGTGCCAGCAGGTCTTGGGAGCAGTACTTC
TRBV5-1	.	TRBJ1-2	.	CASSLGHRANGYTF	TGCGCCAGCAGCTTGGGGCATCGTGCTAATGGCTACACCTTC
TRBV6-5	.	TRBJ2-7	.	CASSSGTYEQYF	TGTGCCAGCAGTTCAGGAACCTACGAGCAGTACTTC
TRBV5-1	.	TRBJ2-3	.	CASSLGQETDTQYF	TGCGCCAGCAGCTTGGGACAGGAGACAGATACGCAGTATTTT
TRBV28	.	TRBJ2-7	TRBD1	CASSPWTGPQEQYF	TGTGCCAGCAGTCCCTGGACAGGGCCCCAAGAGCAGTACTTC
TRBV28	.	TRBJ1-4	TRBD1	CASSQDRAFDEKLFF	TGTGCCAGCAGCCAGGACAGGGCTTTCGATGAAAAACTGTTTTTT
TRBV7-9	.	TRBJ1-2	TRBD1	CASSLGQVGSYGYTF	TGTGCCAGCAGTTTAGGACAGGTGGGGTCCTATGGCTACACCTTC
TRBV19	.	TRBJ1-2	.	CASSAGDYGYTF	TGTGCCAGTAGTGCGGGGGACTATGGCTACACCTTC
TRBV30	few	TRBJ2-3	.	CAWSELGSTDTQYF	TGTGCCTGGAGTGAACTGGGAAGCACAGATACGCAGTATTTT
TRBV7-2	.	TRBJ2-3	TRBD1	CASSSRPGTGGAGTQYF	TGTGCCAGCAGCTCGAGGCCCGGGACAGGGGGCGCAGGTACGCAGTATTTT
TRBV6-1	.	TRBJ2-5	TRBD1	CASSATPGQEETQYF	TGTGCCAGCAGCGCGACCCCGGGACAGGAAGAGACCCAGTACTTC